This T cell receptor (beta chain) was recovered during a study of blood T cell repertoires in COVID-19. Study-wide background: Samples came from the United States, Italy and Spain, spanning acute and convalescent COVID-19. T cells, B-cell-depleted T cells, or PBMCs provided the cDNA or gDNA that served as material.

The CDR3 sequence is 15 residues long. Between the trimmed V and J ends, which lost 1 base and 2 bases, there was a span of 12 bases. Germline-derived CDR1 and CDR2 are GTSNPN and SVGIG (reference sequence). The authors' processing: Reference gene primers were amplified, and this amplification served to estimate nucleated cell counts. Profiling relied on immunoSEQ multiplex PCR, and the TCRdb table lists in-frame clones only, not all of them. V, J and clone size reflect that table, while D and trimming were determined from the DNA. Seen here are some 400,000 clones, approximately 86% observed once, and the top ten hold roughly 3.1%.

The sequenced material came from peripheral blood. The chain joins TRBV30 to TRBJ1-3; D uncertain. This clonotype was obtained from a human donor in a cohort sampled during active COVID-19. CDR3 region: CAWSEGGNAGNTIYF. CDR3 sequence (DNA): TGTGCCTGGAGTGAGGGAGGGAACGCTGGAAACACCATATATTTT.